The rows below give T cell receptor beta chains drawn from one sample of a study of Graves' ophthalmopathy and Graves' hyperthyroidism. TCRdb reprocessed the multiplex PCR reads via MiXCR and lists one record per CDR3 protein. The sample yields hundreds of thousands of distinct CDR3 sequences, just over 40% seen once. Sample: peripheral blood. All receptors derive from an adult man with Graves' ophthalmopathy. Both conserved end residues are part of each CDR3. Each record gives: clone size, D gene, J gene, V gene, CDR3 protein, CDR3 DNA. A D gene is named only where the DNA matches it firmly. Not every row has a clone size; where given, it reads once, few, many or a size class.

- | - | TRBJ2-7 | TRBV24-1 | CASSPRTANTYEQYF | TGTGCCAGCAGCCCAAGGACAGCAAACACCTACGAGCAGTACTTC
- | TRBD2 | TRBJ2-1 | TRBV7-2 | CASSLRLAGGSSYNEQFF | TGTGCCAGCAGCTTAAGACTAGCGGGTGGGAGCTCCTACAATGAGCAGTTCTTC
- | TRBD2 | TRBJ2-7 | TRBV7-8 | CASSSREAGYEQYF | TGTGCCAGCAGTTCCCGGGAGGCCGGGTACGAGCAGTACTTC
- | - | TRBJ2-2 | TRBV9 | CASAPGRPYTGELFF | TGTGCCAGTGCCCCAGGAAGACCTTACACCGGGGAGCTGTTTTTT
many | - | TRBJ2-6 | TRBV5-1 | CASSLDPVGDGANVLTF | TGCGCCAGCAGCTTGGATCCCGTTGGCGACGGGGCCAACGTCCTGACTTTC
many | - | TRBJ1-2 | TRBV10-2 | CASSELREYGYTF | TGCGCCAGCAGTGAGTTGAGGGAATATGGCTACACCTTC
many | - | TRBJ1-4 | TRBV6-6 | CASSYRQLNEKLFF | TGTGCCAGCAGTTATCGGCAGCTTAATGAAAAACTGTTTTTT
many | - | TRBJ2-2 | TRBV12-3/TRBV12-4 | CASTRTGELFF | TGTGCCAGCACTCGGACCGGGGAGCTGTTTTTT
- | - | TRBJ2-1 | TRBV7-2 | CASSLGRQVRNEQFF | TGTGCCAGCAGCTTAGGTCGACAGGTTAGAAATGAGCAGTTCTTC
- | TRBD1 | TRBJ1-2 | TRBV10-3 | CAIRTGGAYGYTF | TGTGCCATCAGAACAGGGGGCGCATATGGCTACACCTTC
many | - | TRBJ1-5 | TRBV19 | CASSPRTATQPQHF | TGTGCCAGTAGTCCCCGGACAGCTACCCAGCCCCAGCATTTT